The 10 T cell receptor beta chains below all came from one sample that was sequenced in a study of blood T cell repertoires in COVID-19. TCRdb keeps only in-frame clones here, not all; method: immunoSEQ multiplex PCR. Of over 50,000 clones in the sample, over 75% were seen once. Sequenced input: peripheral blood. These TCRs come from a human donor in a cohort sampled during active COVID-19.

The chain's CDR3 is CASRGQGNTEAFF. CDR3 nucleotides: TGTGCCAGTAGGGGACAGGGAAACACTGAAGCTTTCTTT. J is TRBJ1-1 and V is TRBV19; 9 bases fit TRBD1. Trimming removed 6 bases from V and 2 bases from J; junction bases left unmatched: 1. CDR1 is LNHDA, CDR2 SQIVND, per germline (reference sequence). The CDR3 consists of 13 residues.

The chain combines TRBV23-1 with TRBJ2-7; 9 bases are shared with TRBD1. TRBV23-1 is designated an ORF whose function remains uncertain. The CDR3 extends over 15 amino acids. Losses at the gene ends were 2 bases for V and 3 bases for J; bases not matched to a gene: 5. The DNA for the CDR3 is TGCGCCAGCAGTCAAACAGGGGGCAATGTCTACGAGCAGTACTTC. Its translation is CASSQTGGNVYEQYF.

This clone appeared a few times. The V call is TRBV9, the J call TRBJ2-1; TRBD2 is a possible D gene (6 bases). Germline CDR1 SGDLS, CDR2 YYNGEE. CDR3 length: 15 amino acids. Between the trimmed V and J ends, which lost 1 base and 4 bases, there was a span of 12 bases. The DNA for the CDR3 is TGTGCCAGCAGCGTACTGGCGGGAAAGTACAATGAGCAGTTCTTC. It yields the protein CASSVLAGKYNEQFF.

The gene calls are TRBV6-5 and TRBJ1-5; D is unresolved. V shed 6 bases and J shed 1 base, with 10 bases lying between them. The CDR3 contains 14 residues. In germline, CDR1 is MNHEY, CDR2 SVGAGI. CDR3 protein: CASRESRSNQPQHF. For the CDR3, the DNA is TGTGCCAGCAGGGAGAGCCGGAGCAATCAGCCCCAGCATTTT.

The J gene is TRBJ2-2, the V gene TRBV27; possibly TRBD2 for D (7 bases). Germline values: CDR1 MNHEY, CDR2 SMNVEV (reference sequence). CDR3 length equals 20 residues. V lost 2 bases to trimming and J lost 0 bases, with 22 bases between them. The CDR3 DNA sequence: TGTGCCAGCAGTTTAGGGAGGACCCGCGGGGGCTTAACGAACACCGGGGAGCTGTTTTTT. As protein: CASSLGRTRGGLTNTGELFF.

The CDR3 reads CASSRTGGELVYGYTF. In DNA form, the CDR3 reads TGTGCCAGCTCACGCACAGGGGGCGAACTCGTCTATGGCTACACCTTC. The V call is TRBV18, the J call TRBJ1-2; TRBD1 matches 9 bases. With 4 bases clipped from V and 4 bases from J, the junction kept 10 bases outside the gene matches. The CDR3 length is 16 residues. The germline V gene encodes CDR1 KGHSH and CDR2 LQKENI.

J is TRBJ1-4 and V is TRBV7-2, with no clear D. The V gene's germline CDR1 is SGHTA and CDR2 FQGNSA. Trimming shortened V by 3 bases and J by 8 bases, and 10 bases separated the two germline ends. The CDR3 is 13 amino acids. The DNA for the CDR3 is TGTGCCAGCAGCTTCAACTATGGAGAAAAACTGTTTTTT. This gives the protein CASSFNYGEKLFF.

This clone was observed a single time. The V and J genes are TRBV6-2 or TRBV6-3 and TRBJ2-7, with a tentative D call TRBD1 (6 bases). CDR1 and CDR2 (germline): MNHEY, SVGEGT. Trimming pared 2 bases from V and 0 bases from J, leaving 14 bases between. The CDR3 consists of 16 residues. The CDR3 here is CASSYQDRPGSYEQYF. In nucleotides, the CDR3 is TGTGCCAGCAGTTACCAGGACAGACCGGGCTCCTACGAGCAGTACTTC.

This chain links TRBV27 with TRBJ1-6; 8 positions match TRBD1. V lost 5 bases and J lost 9; bases outside the gene matches: 3. CDR3 length: 13 residues. Germline loops: CDR1 MNHEY, CDR2 SMNVEV (reference sequence). CDR3 DNA: TGTGCCAGCAGTCGGACAGGGTCTTCACCCCTCCACTTT. Translation: CASSRTGSSPLHF.

J is TRBJ2-5 and V is TRBV5-1, with a possible D match to TRBD1 (5 bases). The CDR3 loop spans 16 amino acids. Per the germline V gene, CDR1 is SGHRS and CDR2 is YFSETQ. V shed 4 bases and J shed 5 bases, with 21 bases lying between them. The CDR3, as DNA: TGCGCCAGCAGCCTGGATTTGGGGCTTAGACGGGAGACCCAGTACTTC. It translates to CASSLDLGLRRETQYF.